A single sample is the source of the 15 T cell receptor beta chains below, sequenced in a study of human T cells and chemical hapten exposure. TCRdb recomputed calls from the RACE reads with MiXCR, one row per CDR3 protein. The table records a few hundred thousand distinct CDR3 sequences, over 6% of them present only once. This sample's time point: patch test 2, 6 weeks after DPC sensitization. Treatment described: therapeutic diphenylcyclopropenone sensitization with weekly scalp DPC. The sequenced sample was whole blood, obtained in connection with sensitization to the hapten diphenylcyclopropenone (DPC). These receptors were obtained from a woman aged 18-30 years with alopecia areata. Some clones in this sample may be carry-over from other donors' samples.

The J gene is TRBJ1-1, the V gene TRBV4-2; D perhaps matches TRBD1 (5 bases). The CDR3 consists of 15 residues. Trimming cost V 4 bases and J 2 bases, with 14 bases left between them. Germline loops: CDR1 LGHNA, CDR2 YNFKEQ. CDR3 nucleotides: TGTGCCAGCAGCCTTTCCGACAGACCCAACACTGAAGCTTTCTTT. It codes for CASSLSDRPNTEAFF.

This chain's CDR3 is CASRPHRGTSYEQYF. Written as DNA, the CDR3 is TGTGCCAGCAGACCCCACAGGGGAACCTCCTACGAGCAGTACTTC. The rearrangement links TRBV6-5 to TRBJ2-7; TRBD1 aligns across 7 bases. The V gene's germline CDR1 is MNHEY and CDR2 SVGAGI. After removal of 6 bases from V and 0 bases from J, the junction contained 8 bases not matched to a gene. The CDR3 contains 15 residues.

This clonotype was counted at least ten times. The rearrangement uses TRBV4-2 and TRBJ1-2; 7 bases align to TRBD1. The CDR3 length is 16 residues. J was trimmed by 4 bases and V by 0 bases; bases with no gene match: 8. Germline V gene lookup returns CDR1 LGHNA and CDR2 YNFKEQ. DNA for the CDR3: TGTGCCAGCAGCCAAGATATGGGCAGGGGGATCTATGGCTACACCTTC. Protein: CASSQDMGRGIYGYTF.

This clonotype was detected a few times. The chain couples TRBV7-8 to TRBJ2-6; no firm D call. This CDR3 spans 15 amino acids. From germline, CDR1 is SGHVS and CDR2 FQNEAQ. Trimming removed 3 bases from V and 4 bases from J, with 10 bases in between. CDR3 in DNA: TGTGCCAGCAGCTTTGATCCCCGGGGGGCCAACGTCCTGACTTTC. Translated, it gives CASSFDPRGANVLTF.

This clonotype was recorded at least ten times. The chain uses TRBV20-1 and TRBJ1-1, with TRBD1 as a possible D gene (6 bases). CDR3 length equals 14 residues. In germline, CDR1 is DFQATT, CDR2 SNEGSKA (reference sequence). V was pared by 3 bases and J by 4 bases, with 15 bases between. CDR3 residues: CSASTGLPSTEAFF. The CDR3 DNA follows: TGCAGTGCTAGTACAGGGCTCCCGAGCACTGAAGCTTTCTTT.

This clonotype was observed many times. The chain uses TRBV5-1 and TRBJ1-5; 7 bases map to TRBD1. With V trimmed by 4 bases and J by 6 bases, 10 bases remained unmatched. Germline values: CDR1 SGHRS, CDR2 YFSETQ. The CDR3 loop spans 15 amino acids. CDR3 bases: TGCGCCAGCAGCCTATACTCAGGGGGAGGTCAGCCCCAGCATTTT. Protein product: CASSLYSGGGQPQHF.

This clonotype was picked up many times. V usage is TRBV10-3 and J usage is TRBJ2-3; D may correspond to TRBD1 or TRBD2 (5 bases each). CDR1 is ENHRY, CDR2 SYGVKD, per germline. Trimming cost V 4 bases and J 2 bases, with 16 bases left between them. CDR3 size: 16 residues. CDR3 sequence reads: CAISALTGTLTDTQYF. In DNA form, the CDR3 reads TGTGCCATCAGTGCATTAACCGGGACCCTCACAGATACGCAGTATTTT.

This clonotype was counted a few times. The chain recombines TRBV7-6 with TRBJ2-2; D not certain. The CDR3 contains 16 residues. Trimming pared 6 bases from V and 0 bases from J, leaving 14 bases between. Germline-derived CDR1 and CDR2 are SGHVS and FNYEAQ. The CDR3 DNA reads as TGTGCCAGCAGGCCTGGGGTGGCGGCGAACACCGGGGAGCTGTTTTTT. Translating it yields CASRPGVAANTGELFF. The full variable domain, rest sourced from reference TRBV7-6 and TRBJ2-2, is GAGVSQSPRYKVTKRGQDVALRCDPISGHVSLYWYRQALGQGPEFLTYFNYEAQQDKSGLPNDRFSAERPEGSISTLTIQRTEQRDSAMYRCASRPGVAANTGELFFGEGSRLTVL.

This clonotype was detected a few times. V usage is TRBV6-1 and J usage is TRBJ1-2; D is unresolved. CDR3 length equals 12 residues. Germline values: CDR1 MNHNS, CDR2 SASEGT. The V end was cut by 3 bases, the J end by 3 bases, with 5 bases between. CDR3 residues: CASSDEYYGYTF. DNA of the CDR3: TGTGCCAGCAGTGACGAGTACTATGGCTACACCTTC.

This clonotype occurred a few times. This chain uses TRBV10-3 with TRBJ2-6, with D unresolved. This CDR3 has 13 amino acids. CDR1 ENHRY and CDR2 SYGVKD come from the germline V gene. Deletions cut 10 bases from V and 0 bases from J, with 7 bases between. Here the CDR3 reads CATQSSGANVLTF. The CDR3 DNA reads TGTGCCACCCAGAGCTCTGGGGCCAACGTCCTGACTTTC.

This clonotype was detected ten times or more. V usage is TRBV9 and J usage is TRBJ1-2, with D possibly matching TRBD1 (5 bases). Germline loops: CDR1 SGDLS, CDR2 YYNGEE. This CDR3 is built from 13 residues. Between the trimmed V and J ends, which lost 0 bases and 7 bases, there was a span of 10 bases. CDR3 amino acids: CASSVGGVSGYTF. CDR3 in DNA: TGTGCCAGCAGCGTAGGGGGCGTTAGTGGCTACACCTTC.

This clonotype was detected only a few times. The chain couples TRBV5-1 to TRBJ2-5; TRBD1 matches at 8 bases. Germline CDR1 and CDR2: SGHRS and YFSETQ. V lost 1 base to trimming and J lost 5 bases; unmatched junction nucleotides: 7. This CDR3 region has 15 residues. CDR3 sequence (DNA): TGCGCCAGCAGCTTGAGGGCAGGGGGCGATGAGACCCAGTACTTC. Encoded protein: CASSLRAGGDETQYF.

The chain employs TRBV6-5 and TRBJ2-3; D is ambiguous. The CDR3 runs 15 residues. Trimming removed 6 bases from V and 2 bases from J, with 15 bases in between. CDR1 and CDR2 from the germline V gene are MNHEY and SVGAGI. The CDR3 loop is CASRPWGSNTDTQYF. The CDR3, as DNA: TGTGCCAGCAGGCCGTGGGGTTCGAACACAGATACGCAGTATTTT.

The genes are TRBV15 and TRBJ2-7; possibly TRBD1 for D (7 bases). CDR3 length equals 14 residues. From germline, CDR1 is LNHNV and CDR2 YYDKDF (reference sequence). V lost 5 bases and J 3 bases, leaving 14 bases between the germline ends. CDR3 sequence (DNA): TGTGCCACCAGCCCGGCAGGGGGGCTCTACGAGCAGTACTTC. Amino acid sequence: CATSPAGGLYEQYF.

There are many counts of this clonotype. The chain employs TRBV5-4 and TRBJ1-1, with 11 positions matching TRBD1. CDR1 SGHNT and CDR2 YYREEE come from the germline V gene (reference sequence). This CDR3 contains 15 residues. Unmatched junction bases numbered 5, after V lost 3 bases and J lost 4 bases. This CDR3 is CASSSADRGRTEAFF. For the CDR3, the DNA is TGTGCCAGCAGCTCCGCGGACAGGGGGCGCACTGAAGCTTTCTTT.